The clone carrying this T cell receptor beta chain was seen only a few times. Its specificity is not known. Trimming left V 4 bases short and J 6 bases short, with 16 bases between. The CDR3 has 15 residues. Germline V gene sequence: CDR1 SGHRS, CDR2 YFSETQ. The data were taken from a study of T-cell reconstitution after alpha-beta-depleted transplantation in children. Overall study results and limits: It was reported that alpha-beta T cells came from several hundred expanded graft clones (about two months after transplant). Some patients showed high day-60 TCRbeta diversity, which derived from surviving recipient T cells and thymic progenitors.

TCRbeta library preparation incorporated unique molecular identifiers. Via MiXCR, TCRdb re-called the PCR reads, giving one row per CDR3 protein. The repertoire consists of 700,000 to 850,000 distinct CDR3 sequences, with approximately 15% occurring once and the leading ten covering approximately 4.5%. This chain joins TRBV5-1 and TRBJ2-2; tentative D call: TRBD1 (5 bases). This specimen was PBMCs, mostly from graft donor cells, taken 360 days after TCRalphabeta/CD19-depleted stem cell transplant. The clonotype was recovered from a male patient between 10 and 17 years old who had a stem cell transplant for acute lymphoblastic leukemia, so the T cells may come from the graft donor. As DNA, the CDR3 is TGCGCCAGCAGCGGAGTCCAGGGCGGCGCCGGGGAGCTGTTTTTT. It encodes CASSGVQGGAGELFF.